The 7 T cell receptor beta chains below come from one sample, sequenced in a study of blood T cell repertoires in COVID-19 (dated by TCRdb to the early 2020s). To prepare the library, the immunoSEQ multiplex PCR assay was applied. TCRdb's version of the immuneACCESS table is confined to in-frame rearrangements and falls short of the full clone set. An unresolved V gene accounts for under half of the shortfall where checked; the remainder is of unknown origin. This sample holds approximately 96,000 clones; 90% were observed only once. The ten most abundant clones make up roughly 1.7% of the sample. What was sequenced was peripheral blood. The receptors here all came from a man aged 55 to 69 with acute or convalescent COVID-19.

The chain uses TRBV4-2 and TRBJ1-6; D ambiguous. Trimming stripped 3 bases from V and 7 bases from J, with 4 bases between. The CDR3 totals 12 residues. Per germline, CDR1 LGHNA and CDR2 YNFKEQ. The CDR3 nucleotides are TGTGCCAGCAGCCAGGCAAATTCACCCCTCCACTTT. It yields the protein CASSQANSPLHF.

This clone was counted a single time. This chain uses TRBV7-3 with TRBJ2-7; tentative D call: TRBD1 (6 bases). V was pared by 2 bases and J by 7 bases, with 12 bases between. The germline V gene encodes CDR1 SGHTA and CDR2 FQGTGA. The CDR3 is 13 amino acids. The CDR3 loop reads CASSLVTGSEQYF. The CDR3 DNA reads TGTGCCAGCAGCTTAGTGACAGGCAGTGAGCAGTACTTC.

The chain couples TRBV11-2 to TRBJ2-7; 10 positions agree with TRBD1. Per the germline V gene, CDR1 is SGHAT and CDR2 is FQNNGV. The junction had 5 bases not matched to a gene; V was cut back by 7 bases and J by 2 bases. CDR3 size: 14 residues. This CDR3 reads CASTPGTGAYEQYF. CDR3 nucleotides: TGTGCCAGCACCCCGGGGACAGGGGCCTACGAGCAGTACTTC.

The V gene is TRBV6-5, the J gene TRBJ2-7; 8 positions agree with TRBD1. The CDR3 is 16 amino acids. The germline gives CDR1 MNHEY, CDR2 SVGAGI. V was clipped by 4 bases and J by 4 bases; unmatched bases: 12. The CDR3 DNA sequence: TGTGCCAGCAGTTCCTACGGACAGGGAAGCCGTTACGAGCAGTACTTC. Translation: CASSSYGQGSRYEQYF.

The gene calls are TRBV27 and TRBJ1-1; weak D call: TRBD1 (5 bases). V was cut by 0 bases and J by 2 bases, with 22 bases left in between. The CDR3 totals 19 residues. CDR1 and CDR2 from the germline V gene are MNHEY and SMNVEV (reference sequence). The CDR3 nucleotides are TGTGCCAGCAGTTTATCGCGGGAGGTGGGGGGTGAACGCAACACTGAAGCTTTCTTT. It specifies CASSLSREVGGERNTEAFF.

The chain is built from TRBV28 and TRBJ2-5, with a possible D match to TRBD2 (7 bases). Germline CDR1 and CDR2: MDHEN and SYDVKM. This CDR3 contains 15 residues. Trimming pared 8 bases from V and 1 base from J, leaving 17 bases between. CDR3 DNA: TGTGCCAGCGGGGGGGCTAGCGGTATCCAAGAGACCCAGTACTTC. Its translation: CASGGASGIQETQYF.

The V call is TRBV19, the J call TRBJ2-1; TRBD2 aligns across 11 bases. V gave up 6 bases and J gave up 8 bases; unmatched junction bases: 9. Germline V gene sequence: CDR1 LNHDA, CDR2 SQIVND (reference sequence). The CDR3 is 15 residues long. CDR3 region: CASRITSGREHEQFF. The CDR3 DNA reads as TGTGCCAGTAGAATTACTAGCGGGAGAGAACATGAGCAGTTCTTC.